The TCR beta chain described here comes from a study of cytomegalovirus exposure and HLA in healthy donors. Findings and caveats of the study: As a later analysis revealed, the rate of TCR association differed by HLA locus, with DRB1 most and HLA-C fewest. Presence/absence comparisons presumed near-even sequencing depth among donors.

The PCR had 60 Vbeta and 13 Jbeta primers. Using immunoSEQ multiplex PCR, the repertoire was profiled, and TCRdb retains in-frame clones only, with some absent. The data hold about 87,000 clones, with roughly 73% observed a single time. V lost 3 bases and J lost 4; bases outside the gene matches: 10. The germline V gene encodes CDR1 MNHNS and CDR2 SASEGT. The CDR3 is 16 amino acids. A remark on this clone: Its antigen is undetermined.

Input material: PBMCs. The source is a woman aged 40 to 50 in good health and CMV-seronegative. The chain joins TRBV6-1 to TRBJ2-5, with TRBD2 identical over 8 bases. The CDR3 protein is CASSEGPGGGRETQYF. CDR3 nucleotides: TGTGCCAGCAGTGAGGGACCCGGGGGGGGCCGAGAGACCCAGTACTTC.